This TCR beta chain comes out of a study of T cells after yellow fever vaccination. This clonotype occurred many times. The TCR cDNA carried a universal primer site and UMIs from 5'RACE template switching. TCRdb re-derived calls from the 5' RACE reads in MiXCR, one entry per CDR3 protein. This sample carries about 350,000 distinct CDR3 sequences, approximately 4% of them seen once, and the ten largest clones take roughly 24%. V was clipped by 4 bases and J by 1 base; unmatched bases: 8. Looked up from germline, CDR1 is SGHRS and CDR2 is YFSETQ. The length of the CDR3 is 16 residues. The chain has TRBV5-1 and TRBJ2-5, with 9 bases fitting TRBD1. Specimen: PBMCs, collected 5 days after the yellow fever booster vaccination. The TCR sequence derives from a man in his late teens or twenties who received the YFV17D yellow fever vaccine. The CDR3 sequence: CASSLSGGQGQETQYF. CDR3 nucleotides: TGCGCCAGCAGCCTATCTGGGGGACAGGGCCAAGAGACCCAGTACTTC.